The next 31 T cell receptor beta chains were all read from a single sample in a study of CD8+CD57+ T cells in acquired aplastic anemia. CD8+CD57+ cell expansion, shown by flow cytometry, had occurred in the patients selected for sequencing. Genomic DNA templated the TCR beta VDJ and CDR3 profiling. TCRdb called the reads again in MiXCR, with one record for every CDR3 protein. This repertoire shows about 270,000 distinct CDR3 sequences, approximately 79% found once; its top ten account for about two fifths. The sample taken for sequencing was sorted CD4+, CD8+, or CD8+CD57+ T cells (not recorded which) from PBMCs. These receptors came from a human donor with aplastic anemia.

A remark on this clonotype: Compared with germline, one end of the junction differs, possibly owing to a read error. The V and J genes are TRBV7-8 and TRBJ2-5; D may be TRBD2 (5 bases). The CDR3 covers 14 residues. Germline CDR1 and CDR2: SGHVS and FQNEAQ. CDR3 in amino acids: CATSRGSDEETQSF. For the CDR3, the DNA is TGTGCCACCAGCAGAGGGTCAGACGAGGAGACCCAGTCCTTC.

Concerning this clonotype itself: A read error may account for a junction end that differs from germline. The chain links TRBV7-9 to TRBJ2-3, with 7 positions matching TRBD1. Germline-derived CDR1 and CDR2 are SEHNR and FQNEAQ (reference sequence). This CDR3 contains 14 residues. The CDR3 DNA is TGTGCCAGCAGCCCAGCACAGGGGCGGAACACCGGGGAGTTT. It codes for CASSPAQGRNTGEF.

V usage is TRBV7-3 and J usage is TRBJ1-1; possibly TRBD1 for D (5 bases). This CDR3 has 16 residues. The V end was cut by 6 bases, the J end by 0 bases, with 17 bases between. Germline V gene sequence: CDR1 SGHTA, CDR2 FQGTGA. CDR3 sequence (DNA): TGTGCCAGCAGTTACAGGTCAACGCCGTTGAACACTGAAGCTTTCTTT. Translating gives CASSYRSTPLNTEAFF.

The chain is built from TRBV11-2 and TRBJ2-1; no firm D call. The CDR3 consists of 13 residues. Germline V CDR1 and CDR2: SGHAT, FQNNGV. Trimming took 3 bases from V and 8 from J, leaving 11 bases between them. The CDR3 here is CASSLLDPDEQFF. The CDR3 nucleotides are TGTGCCAGCAGCTTGTTAGACCCAGATGAGCAGTTCTTC.

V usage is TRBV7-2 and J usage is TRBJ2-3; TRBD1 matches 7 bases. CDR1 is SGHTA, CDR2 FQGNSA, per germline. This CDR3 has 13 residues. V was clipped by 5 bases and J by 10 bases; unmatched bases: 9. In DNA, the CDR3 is TGTGCCAGCAGCGGGACAGTATCACAGCCGCAGTATTTT. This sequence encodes CASSGTVSQPQYF.

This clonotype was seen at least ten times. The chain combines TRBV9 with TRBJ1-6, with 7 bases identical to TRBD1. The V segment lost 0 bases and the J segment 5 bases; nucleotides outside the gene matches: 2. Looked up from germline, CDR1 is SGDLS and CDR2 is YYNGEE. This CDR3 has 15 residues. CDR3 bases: TGTGCCAGCAGCGTAGAGGGGGCCAATAATTCACCCCTCCACTTT. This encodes CASSVEGANNSPLHF. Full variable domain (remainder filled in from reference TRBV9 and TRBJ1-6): DSGVTQTPKHLITATGQRVTLRCSPRSGDLSVYWYQQSLDQGLQFLIQYYNGEERAKGNILERFSAQQFPDLHSELNLSSLELGDSALYFCASSVEGANNSPLHFGNGTRLTVT.

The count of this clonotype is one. The CDR3 is CASGDRGTQTQYF. In DNA form, the CDR3 reads TGTGCCAGCGGGGACAGGGGCACTCAGACGCAGTATTTT. The chain recombines TRBV2 with TRBJ1-5; 10 nucleotides line up with TRBD1. The end of the DNA aligns better with TRBJ2-3, so the J call may be wrong. Germline V lookup: CDR1 SNHLY, CDR2 FYNNEI. The CDR3 is 13 residues long.

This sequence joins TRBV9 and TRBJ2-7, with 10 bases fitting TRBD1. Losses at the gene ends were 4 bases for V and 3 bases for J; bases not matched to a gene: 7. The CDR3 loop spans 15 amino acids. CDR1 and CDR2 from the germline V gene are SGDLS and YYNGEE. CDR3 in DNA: TGTGCCAGCAGCCCCGGGACAGGGGCTGACTACGAGCAGTACTTC. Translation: CASSPGTGADYEQYF.

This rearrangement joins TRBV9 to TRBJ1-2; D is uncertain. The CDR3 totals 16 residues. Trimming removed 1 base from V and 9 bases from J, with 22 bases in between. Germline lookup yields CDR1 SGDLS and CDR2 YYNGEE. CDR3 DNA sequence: TGTGCCAGCAGCGTATACCAGAACTACTACAATGATCGCTACACCTTC. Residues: CASSVYQNYYNDRYTF. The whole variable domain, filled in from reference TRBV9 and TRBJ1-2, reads DSGVTQTPKHLITATGQRVTLRCSPRSGDLSVYWYQQSLDQGLQFLIQYYNGEERAKGNILERFSAQQFPDLHSELNLSSLELGDSALYFCASSVYQNYYNDRYTFGSGTRLTVV.

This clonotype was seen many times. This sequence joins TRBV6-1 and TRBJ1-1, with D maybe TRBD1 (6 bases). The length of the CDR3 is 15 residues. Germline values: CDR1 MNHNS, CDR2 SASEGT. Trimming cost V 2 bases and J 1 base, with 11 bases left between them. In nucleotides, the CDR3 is TGTGCCAGCAGTGAAAGGACAGTCGGGAACACTGAAGCTTTCTTT. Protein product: CASSERTVGNTEAFF.

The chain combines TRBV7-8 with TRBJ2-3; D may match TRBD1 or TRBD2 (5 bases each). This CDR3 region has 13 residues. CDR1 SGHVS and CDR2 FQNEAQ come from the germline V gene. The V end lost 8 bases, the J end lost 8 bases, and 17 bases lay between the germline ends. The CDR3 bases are TGTGCCAGCGGGGACCGTCCAAAGGGTACGCAGTATTTT. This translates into CASGDRPKGTQYF.

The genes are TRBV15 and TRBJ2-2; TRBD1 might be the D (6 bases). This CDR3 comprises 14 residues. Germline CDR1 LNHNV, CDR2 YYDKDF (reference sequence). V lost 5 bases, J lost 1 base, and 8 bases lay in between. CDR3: CATSPGQNTGELFF. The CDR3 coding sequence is TGTGCCACCAGCCCGGGACAGAACACCGGGGAGCTGTTTTTT.

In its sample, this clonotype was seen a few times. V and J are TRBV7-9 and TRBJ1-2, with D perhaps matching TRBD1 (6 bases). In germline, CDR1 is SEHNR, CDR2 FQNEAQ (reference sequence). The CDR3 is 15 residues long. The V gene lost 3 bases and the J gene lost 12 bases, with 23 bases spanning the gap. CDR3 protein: CASSLTRSGGYGDTF. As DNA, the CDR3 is TGTGCCAGCAGCTTGACAAGAAGCGGGGGCTACGGTGACACCTTC.

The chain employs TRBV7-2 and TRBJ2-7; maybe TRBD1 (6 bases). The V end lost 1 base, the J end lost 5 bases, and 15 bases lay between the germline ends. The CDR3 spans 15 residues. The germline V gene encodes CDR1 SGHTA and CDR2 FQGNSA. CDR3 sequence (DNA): TGTGCCAGCAGCTTAGGGCAGGGGCCCGCCAACGAGCAGTACGTC. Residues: CASSLGQGPANEQYV.

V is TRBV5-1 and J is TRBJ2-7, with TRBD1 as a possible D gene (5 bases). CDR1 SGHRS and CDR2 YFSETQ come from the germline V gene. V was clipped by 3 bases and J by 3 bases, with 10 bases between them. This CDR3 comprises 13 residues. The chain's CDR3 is CASSSVTGYEQYV. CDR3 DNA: TGCGCCAGCAGCTCTGTAACAGGCTACGAGCAGTACGTC.

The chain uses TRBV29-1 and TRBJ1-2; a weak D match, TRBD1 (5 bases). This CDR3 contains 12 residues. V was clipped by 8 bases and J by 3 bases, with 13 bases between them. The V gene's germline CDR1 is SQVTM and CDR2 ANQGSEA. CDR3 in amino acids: CSSKVGDYGYTF. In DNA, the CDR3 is TGCAGCTCTAAGGTGGGGGACTATGGCTACACCTTC.

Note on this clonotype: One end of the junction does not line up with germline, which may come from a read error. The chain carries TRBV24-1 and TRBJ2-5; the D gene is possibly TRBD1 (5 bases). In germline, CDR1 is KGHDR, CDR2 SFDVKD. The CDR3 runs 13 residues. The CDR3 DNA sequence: TGTGCCAGCAGTGACAAGAGAACAGGGACCCAGTACTTC. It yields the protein CASSDKRTGTQYF.

The CDR3 sequence is CASSPGGDYGYTF. Written as DNA, the CDR3 is TGTGCCAGCAGTCCCGGGGGGGACTATGGCTACACCTTC. This sequence joins TRBV7-9 and TRBJ1-2, with D perhaps matching TRBD1 (5 bases). Deletions cut 6 bases from V and 3 bases from J, with 11 bases between. Germline loops: CDR1 SEHNR, CDR2 FQNEAQ (reference sequence). This CDR3 region has 13 residues.

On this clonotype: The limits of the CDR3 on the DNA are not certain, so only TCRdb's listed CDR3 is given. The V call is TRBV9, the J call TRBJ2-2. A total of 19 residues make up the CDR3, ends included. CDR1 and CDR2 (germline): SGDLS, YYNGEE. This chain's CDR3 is CASGGAGNIQYFGAGELFF.

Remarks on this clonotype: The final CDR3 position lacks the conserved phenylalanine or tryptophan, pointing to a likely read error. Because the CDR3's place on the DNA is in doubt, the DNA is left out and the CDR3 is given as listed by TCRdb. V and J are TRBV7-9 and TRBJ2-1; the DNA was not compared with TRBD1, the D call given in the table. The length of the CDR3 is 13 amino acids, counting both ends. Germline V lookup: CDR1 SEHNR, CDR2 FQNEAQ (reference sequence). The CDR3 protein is CASSFKGSYGANV.

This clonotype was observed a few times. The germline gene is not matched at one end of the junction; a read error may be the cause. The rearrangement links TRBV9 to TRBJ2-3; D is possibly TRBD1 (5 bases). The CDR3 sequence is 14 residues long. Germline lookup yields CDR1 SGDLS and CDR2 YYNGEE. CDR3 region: CASSADSAPYNSHF. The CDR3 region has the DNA TGTGCCAGCAGCGCCGACAGCGCCCCCTATAATTCACATTTT.

The CDR3 loop reads CASSESGTGFGGYTF. CDR3 DNA: TGTGCCAGCAGTGAATCCGGGACCGGGTTCGGGGGCTACACCTTC. The genes are TRBV25-1 and TRBJ1-2; a possible D gene is TRBD1 (5 bases). The ends were cut back, 1 base at V and 8 bases at J, with 17 bases in the middle. CDR1 and CDR2 from the germline V gene are MGHDK and SYGVNS. The CDR3 consists of 15 residues.

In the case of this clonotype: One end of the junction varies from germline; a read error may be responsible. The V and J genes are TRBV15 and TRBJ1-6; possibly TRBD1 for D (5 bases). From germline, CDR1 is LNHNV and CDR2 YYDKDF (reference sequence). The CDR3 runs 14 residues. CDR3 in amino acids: CATSRDTSQEPHYF. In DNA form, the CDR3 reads TGTGCCACCAGCAGGGACACCAGCCAAGAACCCCACTACTTT.

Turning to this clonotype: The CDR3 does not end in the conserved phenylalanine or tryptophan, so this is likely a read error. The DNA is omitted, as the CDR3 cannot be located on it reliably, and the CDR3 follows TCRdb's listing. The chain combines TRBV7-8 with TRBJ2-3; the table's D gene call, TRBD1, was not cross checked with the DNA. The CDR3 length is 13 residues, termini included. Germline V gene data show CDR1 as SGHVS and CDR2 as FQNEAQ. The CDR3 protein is CASSYGPDGTEYS.

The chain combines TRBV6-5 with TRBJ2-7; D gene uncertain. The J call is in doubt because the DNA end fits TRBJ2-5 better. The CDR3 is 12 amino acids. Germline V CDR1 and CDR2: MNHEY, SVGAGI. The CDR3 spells CASSYGSETQYF. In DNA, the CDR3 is TGTGCCAGCAGTTACGGGTCGGAGACCCAGTACTTC.

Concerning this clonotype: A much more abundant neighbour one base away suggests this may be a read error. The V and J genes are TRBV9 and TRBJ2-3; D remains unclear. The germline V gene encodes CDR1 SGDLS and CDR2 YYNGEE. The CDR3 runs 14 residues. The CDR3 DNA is TGTGCCAGCAGCGTCGAGAGCGCCTCCTATAATTCACATTTT. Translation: CASSVESASYNSHF.

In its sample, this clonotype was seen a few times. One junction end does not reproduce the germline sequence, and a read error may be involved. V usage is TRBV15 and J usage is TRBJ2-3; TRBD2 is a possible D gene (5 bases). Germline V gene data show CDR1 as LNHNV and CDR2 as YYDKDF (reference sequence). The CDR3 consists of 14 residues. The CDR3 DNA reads TGTGCCACCAGCAGAGGGGGAGATCACGAGACCCAGTATTTC. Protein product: CATSRGGDHETQYF.

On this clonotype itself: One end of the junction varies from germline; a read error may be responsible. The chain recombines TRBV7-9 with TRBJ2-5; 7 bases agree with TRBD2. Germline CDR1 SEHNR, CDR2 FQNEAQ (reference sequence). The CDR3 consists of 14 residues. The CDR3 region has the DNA TGTGCCAGCAGCTTTCGCAGCGGGGAAGAGACCCAGGAGTTC. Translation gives CASSFRSGEETQEF. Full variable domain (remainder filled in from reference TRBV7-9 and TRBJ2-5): DTGVSQNPRHKITKRGQNVTFRCDPISEHNRLYWYRQTLGQGPEFLTYFQNEAQLEKSRLLSDRFSAERPKGSFSTLEIQRTEQGDSAMYLCASSFRSGEETQEFGPGTRLLVL.

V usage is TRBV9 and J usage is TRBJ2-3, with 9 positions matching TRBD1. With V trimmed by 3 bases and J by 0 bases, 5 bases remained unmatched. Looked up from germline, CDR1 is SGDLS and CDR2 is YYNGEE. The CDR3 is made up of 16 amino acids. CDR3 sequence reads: CASSATGGQSTDTQYF. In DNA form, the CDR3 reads TGTGCCAGCAGCGCGACAGGGGGACAGAGCACAGATACGCAGTATTTT.

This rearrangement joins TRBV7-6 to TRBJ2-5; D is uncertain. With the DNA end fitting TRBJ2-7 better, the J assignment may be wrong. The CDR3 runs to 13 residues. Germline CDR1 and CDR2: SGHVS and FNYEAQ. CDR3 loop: CASSLSLSYEQYF. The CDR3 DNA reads TGTGCCAGCAGCTTGAGTCTTTCTTACGAGCAGTACTTC.

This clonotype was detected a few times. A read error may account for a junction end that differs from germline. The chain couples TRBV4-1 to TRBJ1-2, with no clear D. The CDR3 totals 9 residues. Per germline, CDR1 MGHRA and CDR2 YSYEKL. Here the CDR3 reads CASSHGDAF. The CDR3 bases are TGCGCCAGCAGCCATGGAGACGCCTTC.